What follows is one TCR beta chain and its context. The data derive from a study of blood T cell repertoires in COVID-19. Generated by immunoSEQ multiplex PCR, the TCRdb table keeps only in-frame clones and is missing some. The profile shows under 450,000 clones, roughly four fifths of them singletons. CDR3 length equals 13 residues. From germline, CDR1 is SEHNR and CDR2 FQNEAQ (reference sequence). V lost 5 bases and J 0 bases, leaving 5 bases between the germline ends. J is TRBJ2-1 and V is TRBV7-9; a weak D match, TRBD2 (5 bases). The sample was peripheral blood. The receptor comes from a human donor with acute or convalescent COVID-19. The donor label of this sample is uncertain. CDR3 region: CASSGSSYNEQFF. Here the CDR3 DNA reads TGTGCCAGCAGCGGGAGCTCCTACAATGAGCAGTTCTTC. Full variable domain (rest looked up from reference TRBV7-9 and TRBJ2-1): DTGVSQNPRHKITKRGQNVTFRCDPISEHNRLYWYRQTLGQGPEFLTYFQNEAQLEKSRLLSDRFSAERPKGSFSTLEIQRTEQGDSAMYLCASSGSSYNEQFFGPGTRLTVL.